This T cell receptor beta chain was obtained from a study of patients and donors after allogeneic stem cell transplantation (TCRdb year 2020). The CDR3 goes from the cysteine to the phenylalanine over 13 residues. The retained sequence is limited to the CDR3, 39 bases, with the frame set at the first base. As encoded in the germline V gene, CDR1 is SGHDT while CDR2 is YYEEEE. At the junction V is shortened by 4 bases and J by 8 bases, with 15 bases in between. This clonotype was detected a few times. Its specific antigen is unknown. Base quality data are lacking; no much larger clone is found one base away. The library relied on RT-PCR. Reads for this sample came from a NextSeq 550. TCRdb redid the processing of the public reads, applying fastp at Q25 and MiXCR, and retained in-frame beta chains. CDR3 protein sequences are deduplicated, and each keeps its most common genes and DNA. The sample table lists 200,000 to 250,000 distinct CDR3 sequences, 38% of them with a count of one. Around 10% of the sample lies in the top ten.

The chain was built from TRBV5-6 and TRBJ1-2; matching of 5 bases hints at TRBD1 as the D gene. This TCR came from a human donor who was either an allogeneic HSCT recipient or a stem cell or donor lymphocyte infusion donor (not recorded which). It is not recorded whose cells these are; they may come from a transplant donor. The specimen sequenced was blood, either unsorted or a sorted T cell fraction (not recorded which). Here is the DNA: TGTGCCAGCAGCGTCACGGGGGAAAGAGGCTACACCTTC. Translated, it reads CASSVTGERGYTF. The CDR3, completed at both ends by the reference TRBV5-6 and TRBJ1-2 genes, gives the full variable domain DAGVTQSPTHLIKTRGQQVTLRCSPKSGHDTVSWYQQALGQGPQFIFQYYEEEERQRGNFPDRFSGHQFPNYSSELNVNALLLGDSALYLCASSVTGERGYTFGSGTRLTVV.